This TCR beta chain came from a study of blood T cells in healthy people across ages (dated by TCRdb to the mid-2010s). Background on the whole study: In model experiments, template switching captured about one uniquely barcoded TCR beta cDNA molecule for every two T cells. For two donors (one aged 18 to 30 and one aged 80 or older), the study analyzed two additional independent replicas of 1 million unique cDNA reads from the same blood draw. Donors were grouped into four age groups: young (average approximately 15 years), middle-aged (under 40), aged (around 62) and long-lived (just over 80). Using deep sequencing normalized with unique cDNA molecular identifiers, the study measured how TCR beta repertoire diversity changes with age. To avoid experimental bias, donors of different ages were distributed randomly across sequencing lanes. The research as a whole found: Since profiling was done on bulk unsorted PBMCs, naive and antigen-experienced compartments could not be conclusively compared. Total diversity estimates from one million sequenced T cells were considered lower bounds and underestimates. A strong correlation was found between observed TCR beta diversity and the percentage of naive T cells measured by flow cytometry. The long-lived group showed more naive CD4+ T cells, fewer expanded clones and increased TCR diversity than the aged group, suggesting age selection. The CMV infection status of donors was not known, potentially confounding age-related changes in expanded clonotypes. Observed TCR beta diversity per million T cells fell roughly linearly with age, and a significant reduction was already apparent by age around 40.

Receptors were amplified or captured by 5' RACE. Sequencing took place on an Illumina HiSeq 2500. A second PCR of about 7 to 12 cycles was performed with a sample-barcoded 5' primer and a J-beta primer mix. Each TCR beta cDNA molecule received a unique molecular identifier from a template-switch 5' adaptor carrying 12 random nucleotides. Each sample yielded at least 2.5 million CDR3-containing paired-end reads. All of the RNA was converted into first-strand cDNA using the Mint cDNA synthesis kit, with a TRBC-specific oligonucleotide serving as the primer. All cDNA was treated with uracil-DNA glycosylase and then went through a first 18-cycle PCR with the universal primers M1SS and BC2_uni_R. For the original study's pipeline: Each sample was normalized by randomly selecting 1 million high-quality reads, each carrying a distinct molecular identifier. Instead of being binned into consensus sequences, reads with shared molecular identifiers were discarded. CDR3 identification, clonotype clustering and error correction used MiTCR with a Q25 quality threshold and the strictest error-elimination algorithm. Lower-bound total TCR beta diversity was estimated with a nonparametric unseen species model using Euler transformation. TCRdb cleaned the public reads at Q25 with fastp, built clones with MiXCR and kept in-frame beta chains. Identical CDR3 protein sequences are pooled into one entry, listed with their most common genes and DNA. None of the V and J calls come from the authors' own analysis; TCRdb made them. Across this sample there are hundreds of thousands of distinct CDR3 sequences, with under 30% seen only once. The ten largest account for roughly 17% of the sample.

From its cysteine to its phenylalanine, the CDR3 spans 18 amino acids. The sequence is cut down to CDR3 DNA, 54 bases in frame from base 1. Via the germline V gene (reference sequence), CDR1 is LGHDT and CDR2 YNNKEL. V loses 0 bases, J loses 8 bases, and the germline ends lie 25 bases apart. The roughly 37 donors, aged 6 to 90 years, were systemically healthy Caucasian individuals from Russia. Each donor gave ten milliliters of peripheral blood, collected into EDTA-treated Vacutainer tubes. PBMCs were isolated by Ficoll-Paque density-gradient centrifugation, with at least 6 million obtained per sample. Total RNA was extracted from PBMCs with Trizol reagent, with at least 5 micrograms obtained per sample. For every donor, an aliquot of PBMCs went through flow cytometry to measure the percentages of naive CD45RAhigh/CD27high T cells. This clonotype was found a few times. It lacks a known antigen. No much larger clonotype is one base removed from it; base qualities were not supplied.

This sequence was found in a woman older than 75 in good health. Sequencing was done on a sample of blood. The rearranged segments are TRBV3-1 and TRBJ1-2; TRBD1 is perhaps the D gene, given 5 matching bases. The CDR3 reads CASSQDLGGASSLGGYTF. Read as DNA, the sequence is TGTGCCAGCAGCCAAGATCTTGGAGGGGCCTCCTCTCTGGGCGGCTACACCTTC.